This TCR beta chain was documented in a study of blood T cell repertoires in COVID-19 (dated by TCRdb to between 2020 and 2021). In terms of the full investigation: Collaborator samples came from the United States, Italy and Spain and covered acute and convalescent phases of COVID-19. Sample metadata almost always included a de-identified subject ID, COVID-19 status, age in years and sex. The repertoires were released in a freely available public database intended as a resource for research on the immune response to SARS-CoV-2. The prospective study material was composed of cDNA or gDNA derived from T cells, B-cell-depleted T cells, or PBMCs. Samples were obtained from the ongoing ImmuneRACE study (first 160 participants) and from some 1,200 subjects provided by 6 global collaborators. Deeply sampled blood TCRbeta repertoires from subjects exposed to, actively infected with, or recovered from COVID-19 were included in the dataset. Where available, HLA class I and class II types were obtained from metadata supplied by the sample provider rather than from assay-based typing. What the authors observed across the whole study: The amount of clinical and demographic metadata varied by source and participant and was provided uncurated.

To note about this clone: Its antigen remains undetermined. Qualities for individual bases were not recorded, and no much larger clone is one base off.

TCRbeta CDR3 regions were amplified from genomic DNA by means of the immunoSEQ Assay, a bias-controlled multiplex PCR. Per the source publication's procedure: The number of nucleated cells in each sample was estimated by amplification of reference gene primers within the assay. To quantify the absolute abundance of each unique TCRbeta CDR3 rearrangement, sequence reads were collapsed and filtered. Productive Simpson clonality was computed per sample as the square root of Simpson's diversity index over productive rearrangements. TCRdb limited this immuneACCESS table to in-frame rearrangements with V and J called. A share of clones is missing; checked studies link under half to unresolved V genes, and the rest is unexplained. Clone size and V and J calls were adopted from that table, with D and trimming inferred from the DNA. The sample table records hundreds of thousands of clones; around 86% of these occur just once. Roughly 14% of the sample comes from the top ten.

From cysteine to phenylalanine, the CDR3 is 15 amino acids long. The entry retains the CDR3 DNA only, 45 bases that are in frame from base 1. CDR1 and CDR2, per the germline V gene, are MGHRA and YSYEKL. The junction shows trimming of 1 base on V and 4 bases on J, plus 11 bases between the germline ends. Each collaborating institution followed its own protocols to collect whole blood in K2EDTA tubes. For TCRbeta analysis, collaborators shipped samples in one of three forms: frozen whole blood, isolated PBMCs, or DNA extracted from either of those sample types. The chain is assembled from TRBV4-1 and TRBJ2-1, with the D gene uncertain. The sequencing sample was made of peripheral blood. The receptor comes from a human donor in a cohort sampled during active COVID-19. CDR3 protein: CASSQGNYKYNEQFF. The DNA reads TGCGCCAGCAGCCAAGGGAACTACAAATACAATGAGCAGTTCTTC.